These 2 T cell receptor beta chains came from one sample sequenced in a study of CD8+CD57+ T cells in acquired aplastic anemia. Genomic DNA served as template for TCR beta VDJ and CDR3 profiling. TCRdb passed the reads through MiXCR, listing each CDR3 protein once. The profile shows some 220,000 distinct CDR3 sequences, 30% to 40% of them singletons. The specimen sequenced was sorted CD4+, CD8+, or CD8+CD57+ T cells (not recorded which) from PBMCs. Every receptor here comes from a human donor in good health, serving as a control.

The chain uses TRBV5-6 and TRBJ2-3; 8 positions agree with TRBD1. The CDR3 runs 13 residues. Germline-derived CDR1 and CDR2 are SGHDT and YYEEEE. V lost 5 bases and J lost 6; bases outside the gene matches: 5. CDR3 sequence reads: CASRKDRADTQYF. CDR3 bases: TGTGCCAGCAGGAAGGACAGGGCCGATACGCAGTATTTT.

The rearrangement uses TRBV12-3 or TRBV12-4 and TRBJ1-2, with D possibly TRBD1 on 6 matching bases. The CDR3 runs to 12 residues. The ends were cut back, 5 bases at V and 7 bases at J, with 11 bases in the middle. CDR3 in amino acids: CASSRQVLGYTF. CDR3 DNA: TGTGCCAGCAGTAGACAGGTTCTTGGCTACACCTTC.